Presented here are 11 T cell receptor beta chains from one specimen sequenced in a study of control samples from healthy donors and cancer patients. Assay used: immunoSEQ multiplex PCR; TCRdb lists only in-frame clones, some missing. The table lists roughly 74,000 clones, around 94% of them singletons. Material: blood. These receptors all come from a woman between 18 and 29 years old in good health.

The chain links TRBV29-1 to TRBJ1-2, with 10 bases fitting TRBD1. Germline CDR1 reads SQVTM; CDR2 reads ANQGSEA. Trimming at V came to 7 bases and at J to 6 bases, leaving 5 bases not matched to a gene. This CDR3 has 12 residues. The CDR3 is CSAGTGDHGYTF. CDR3 bases: TGCAGCGCTGGGACAGGGGATCATGGCTACACCTTC.

The V call is TRBV19, the J call TRBJ2-1; D is unclear. Germline V gene sequence: CDR1 LNHDA, CDR2 SQIVND (reference sequence). The CDR3 has 13 amino acids. V lost 5 bases, J lost 8 bases, and 13 bases lay in between. This CDR3 is CASSADQSDEQFF. CDR3 in DNA: TGTGCCAGTAGTGCAGACCAGAGCGATGAGCAGTTCTTC.

This clone was picked up one time. The chain combines TRBV27 with TRBJ1-6; 7 bases are a match to TRBD1. Germline V CDR1 and CDR2: MNHEY, SMNVEV (reference sequence). CDR3 length: 15 amino acids. J gave up 8 bases and V 6 bases, and 10 bases lay outside the gene matches. The CDR3 spells CASSEGDRDYSPLHF. CDR3 DNA sequence: TGTGCCAGCAGCGAGGGAGACAGGGATTATTCACCCCTCCACTTT.

The V gene is TRBV5-8, the J gene TRBJ2-1, with TRBD2 matching over 7 bases. With 1 base clipped from V and 3 bases from J, the junction kept 10 bases outside the gene matches. Per the germline V gene, CDR1 is SGHTS and CDR2 is YDEGEE. This CDR3 has 17 amino acids. For the CDR3, the DNA is TGTGCCAGCAGCTTGCCCGGACCTTCTAGCGGCTACAATGAGCAGTTCTTC. Protein: CASSLPGPSSGYNEQFF.

The chain couples TRBV4-2 to TRBJ2-7; either TRBD1 or TRBD2 may fit D (5 bases each). The V gene's germline CDR1 is LGHNA and CDR2 YNFKEQ. V was clipped by 4 bases and J by 2 bases, with 15 bases between them. CDR3 length: 15 residues. CDR3 residues: CASSPPGAAPYEQYF. CDR3 sequence (DNA): TGTGCCAGCAGCCCCCCCGGGGCCGCTCCCTACGAGCAGTACTTC.

This chain uses TRBV28 with TRBJ2-4; maybe TRBD1 (6 bases). Germline CDR1 is MDHEN and CDR2 is SYDVKM. This CDR3 has 17 residues. V was clipped by 3 bases and J by 0 bases, with 15 bases between them. CDR3 residues: CASSLRQGIIAKNIQYF. In DNA form, the CDR3 reads TGTGCCAGCAGTTTGAGGCAGGGGATCATAGCCAAAAACATTCAGTACTTC.

The chain has TRBV27 and TRBJ2-5, with D perhaps matching TRBD2 (6 bases). V was pared by 0 bases and J by 2 bases, with 13 bases between. The CDR3 runs 16 residues. The V gene's germline CDR1 is MNHEY and CDR2 SMNVEV (reference sequence). The CDR3 here is CASSLSGGTKQETQYF. The CDR3 nucleotides read TGTGCCAGCAGTTTATCGGGCGGGACGAAACAAGAGACCCAGTACTTC.

The rearrangement joins TRBV18 to TRBJ1-1; D gene uncertain. The V end lost 2 bases, the J end lost 0 bases, and 10 bases lay between the germline ends. This CDR3 region has 15 residues. The germline CDR1 and CDR2 sequences are KGHSH and LQKENI. CDR3 loop: CASSPKADLNTEAFF. The CDR3 region has the DNA TGTGCCAGCTCACCAAAGGCTGATTTGAACACTGAAGCTTTCTTT.

The chain carries TRBV5-1 and TRBJ1-1; 8 bases are shared with TRBD1. Looked up from germline, CDR1 is SGHRS and CDR2 is YFSETQ. This CDR3 is 14 amino acids long. The trim removed 4 bases at V and 2 bases at J, leaving 4 bases unmatched. This CDR3 is CASSQDRANTEAFF. Written as DNA, the CDR3 is TGCGCCAGCAGCCAGGACAGGGCAAACACTGAAGCTTTCTTT.

The chain employs TRBV19 and TRBJ1-3; D ambiguous. CDR3 length: 14 amino acids. Trimming pared 6 bases from V and 0 bases from J, leaving 9 bases between. Germline V lookup: CDR1 LNHDA, CDR2 SQIVND (reference sequence). CDR3 in amino acids: CASSKRGSGNTIYF. The CDR3 bases are TGTGCCAGTAGCAAGCGGGGCTCTGGAAACACCATATATTTT. Using reference TRBV19 and TRBJ1-3 for the parts outside the CDR3, the full variable domain is DGGITQSPKYLFRKEGQNVTLSCEQNLNHDAMYWYRQDPGQGLRLIYYSQIVNDFQKGDIAEGYSVSREKKESFPLTVTSAQKNPTAFYLCASSKRGSGNTIYFGEGSWLTVV.

The chain links TRBV4-3 to TRBJ2-2; 9 nucleotides match TRBD1. This CDR3 has 20 amino acids. The V gene end was trimmed by 2 bases and the J gene end by 3 bases; junction bases not matched to a gene: 16. Germline loops: CDR1 LGHNA, CDR2 YSLEER. The CDR3 nucleotides read TGCGCCAGCAGCCAACGTAAACGCAACCGGGACAGGGAGGACACCGGGGAGCTGTTTTTT. Amino acid sequence: CASSQRKRNRDREDTGELFF.